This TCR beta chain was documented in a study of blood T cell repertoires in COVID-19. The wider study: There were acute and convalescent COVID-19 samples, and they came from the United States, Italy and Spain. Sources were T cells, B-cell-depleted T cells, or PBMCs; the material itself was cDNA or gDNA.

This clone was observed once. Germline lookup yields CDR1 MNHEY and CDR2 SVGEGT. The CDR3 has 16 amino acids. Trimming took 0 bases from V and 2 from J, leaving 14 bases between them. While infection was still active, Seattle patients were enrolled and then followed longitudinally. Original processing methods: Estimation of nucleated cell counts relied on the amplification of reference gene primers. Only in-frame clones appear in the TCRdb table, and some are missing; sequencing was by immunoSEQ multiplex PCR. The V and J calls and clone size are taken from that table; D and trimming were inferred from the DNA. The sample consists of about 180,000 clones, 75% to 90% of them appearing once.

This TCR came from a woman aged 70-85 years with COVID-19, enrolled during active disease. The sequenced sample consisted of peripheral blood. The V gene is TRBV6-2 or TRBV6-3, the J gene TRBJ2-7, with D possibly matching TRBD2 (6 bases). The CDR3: CASSYSLRDLAYEQYF. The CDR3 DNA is TGTGCCAGCAGTTACTCCCTGCGGGATCTTGCCTACGAGCAGTACTTC.